The 20 T cell receptor beta chains presented below share a single source sample, sequenced in a study of blood T cell repertoires in COVID-19. The table came from immunoSEQ multiplex PCR; TCRdb's copy has only in-frame clones and leaves some out. The table shows about 210,000 clones, with roughly 85% occurring only once. The source material was peripheral blood. These receptors were taken from a man aged 45-65 years with COVID-19, enrolled during active disease.

The rearrangement links TRBV9 to TRBJ1-4; D call uncertain. Germline assignment: CDR1 SGDLS and CDR2 YYNGEE. V was cut by 0 bases and J by 0 bases, with 9 bases left in between. The CDR3 has 16 amino acids. Written as DNA, the CDR3 is TGTGCCAGCAGCGTAGGAGGAGCCGCAACTAATGAAAAACTGTTTTTT. It codes for CASSVGGAATNEKLFF.

This chain joins TRBV5-6 and TRBJ2-3, with D possibly being TRBD2 (6 bases). CDR3 length equals 15 residues. Per germline, CDR1 SGHDT and CDR2 YYEEEE. V lost 0 bases, J lost 1 base, and 9 bases lay in between. The CDR3 region is CASSLGPGGTDTQYF. CDR3 coding DNA: TGTGCCAGCAGCTTGGGTCCGGGGGGCACAGATACGCAGTATTTT.

This chain uses TRBV12-3 or TRBV12-4 with TRBJ1-6; D is unclear. The CDR3 is 13 residues long. Trimming left V 7 bases short and J 8 bases short, with 12 bases between. The CDR3 region has the DNA TGTGCCAGCAATCTTGTCGGTGATTCACCCCTCCACTTT. Amino acid sequence: CASNLVGDSPLHF.

This clone has more than one count but fewer than ten. The genes are TRBV5-1 and TRBJ1-6; TRBD1 matches 9 bases. J was trimmed by 6 bases and V by 3 bases; bases with no gene match: 4. The CDR3 spans 15 residues. CDR1 SGHRS and CDR2 YFSETQ come from the germline V gene. The CDR3 loop reads CASSWGQGGNSPLHF. As DNA, the CDR3 is TGCGCCAGCAGCTGGGGACAGGGTGGTAATTCACCCCTCCACTTT. The full variable domain, its missing parts supplied by reference TRBV5-1 and TRBJ1-6, is KAGVTQTPRYLIKTRGQQVTLSCSPISGHRSVSWYQQTPGQGLQFLFEYFSETQRNKGNFPGRFSGRQFSNSRSEMNVSTLELGDSALYLCASSWGQGGNSPLHFGNGTRLTVT.

The genes are TRBV9 and TRBJ1-5; 7 bases align to TRBD1. The V segment lost 7 bases and the J segment 6 bases; nucleotides outside the gene matches: 7. The CDR3 totals 13 residues. Germline CDR1 and CDR2: SGDLS and YYNGEE. CDR3 DNA sequence: TGTGCCAGCGCAAGAGGGGGCACTCAGCCCCAGCATTTT. The encoded protein is CASARGGTQPQHF.

V gene TRBV6-5 combines with J gene TRBJ1-2, with 7 bases that match TRBD1. The germline CDR1 and CDR2 sequences are MNHEY and SVGAGI. The CDR3 extends over 14 amino acids. V lost 8 bases to trimming and J lost 1 base; unmatched junction nucleotides: 7. CDR3: CASREQGINYGYTF. The CDR3 nucleotides read TGTGCCAGCCGCGAACAGGGGATTAACTATGGCTACACCTTC.

The chain combines TRBV25-1 with TRBJ1-5, with D maybe TRBD1 (6 bases). This CDR3 has 15 amino acids. The germline CDR1 and CDR2 sequences are MGHDK and SYGVNS. V lost 1 base and J lost 1, with 8 bases in between. This CDR3 is CASSESTGSNQPQHF. For the CDR3, the DNA is TGTGCCAGCAGTGAATCCACAGGGAGCAATCAGCCCCAGCATTTT.

This sequence joins TRBV11-3 and TRBJ2-3; 7 positions agree with TRBD2. V shed 2 bases, J shed 6 bases, and the junction held 11 bases outside the gene matches. The CDR3 covers 16 residues. Germline CDR1 is SGHNT and CDR2 is YENEEA. In DNA form, the CDR3 reads TGTGCCAGCAGCTTAAGCGGGACCTCGAATAGGGATACGCAGTATTTT. It is translated as CASSLSGTSNRDTQYF.

This clone was seen just once. V usage is TRBV11-3 and J usage is TRBJ2-2, with D unclear. V was shortened by 0 bases and J by 2 bases, with 4 bases between the two germline ends. The CDR3 contains 14 residues. CDR1 and CDR2 from the germline V gene are SGHNT and YENEEA. The CDR3, as DNA: TGTGCCAGCAGCTTAGAGCTAAACACCGGGGAGCTGTTTTTT. This gives the protein CASSLELNTGELFF.

The chain is built from TRBV2 and TRBJ1-1; no firm D call. Trimming pared 10 bases from V and 4 bases from J, leaving 16 bases between. CDR3 length: 13 residues. Germline assignment: CDR1 SNHLY and CDR2 FYNNEI. The CDR3 region has the DNA TGTGCCACCACGCCCGACTTCGCCACTGAAGCTTTCTTT. Its translation is CATTPDFATEAFF. Variable domain in full (rest from reference TRBV2 and TRBJ1-1): EPEVTQTPSHQVTQMGQEVILRCVPISNHLYFYWYRQILGQKVEFLVSFYNNEISEKSEIFDDQFSVERPDGSNFTLKIRSTKLEDSAMYFCATTPDFATEAFFGQGTRLTVV.

The rearrangement uses TRBV6-2 or TRBV6-3 and TRBJ2-5; D remains unclear. In germline, CDR1 is MNHEY, CDR2 SVGEGT. V was pared by 5 bases and J by 2 bases, with 15 bases between. CDR3 length: 15 residues. The CDR3 DNA is TGTGCCAGCAGTCGACTTAGAGGCCTTCAAGAGACCCAGTACTTC. Translated, it gives CASSRLRGLQETQYF.

V is TRBV6-5 and J is TRBJ2-1; D is undetermined. The length of the CDR3 is 14 residues. Trimming shortened V by 2 bases and J by 7 bases, and 12 bases separated the two germline ends. Germline V gene data show CDR1 as MNHEY and CDR2 as SVGAGI. The CDR3 loop is CASSYTRLYNEQFF. In DNA form, the CDR3 reads TGTGCCAGCAGTTACACACGACTGTATAATGAGCAGTTCTTC.

This clone was found once. This chain links TRBV27 with TRBJ2-7; TRBD2 matches 7 bases. CDR1 MNHEY and CDR2 SMNVEV come from the germline V gene (reference sequence). J lost 4 bases, V lost 6 bases, and 6 bases had no gene match. CDR3 length: 13 residues. In DNA form, the CDR3 reads TGTGCCAGCAGCCGGACTAGAGGTTACGAGCAGTACTTC. Amino acids: CASSRTRGYEQYF.

This chain links TRBV6-5 with TRBJ1-6; D call uncertain. The CDR3 is 14 amino acids. V lost 5 bases, J lost 10 bases, and 15 bases lay in between. CDR1 and CDR2 from the germline V gene are MNHEY and SVGAGI. The CDR3 DNA reads TGTGCCAGCAGTCTCAGGAGGGTAGTGTCACCCCTCCACTTT. This gives the protein CASSLRRVVSPLHF.

As DNA, the CDR3 is TGTGCCAGCAGCTTAGGCTCAGGGCGAGGAAACACCATATATTTT. Its protein is CASSLGSGRGNTIYF. This chain links TRBV7-2 with TRBJ1-3; weak D call: TRBD1 (5 bases). V was trimmed by 1 base and J by 4 bases, leaving 11 bases between them. From germline, CDR1 is SGHTA and CDR2 FQGNSA. The CDR3 loop spans 15 amino acids.

This chain uses TRBV4-1 with TRBJ1-1; no clear D gene. V dropped 1 base and J dropped 7 bases, with 16 bases sitting between them. This CDR3 comprises 15 residues. Looked up from germline, CDR1 is MGHRA and CDR2 is YSYEKL. The CDR3 DNA reads TGCGCCAGCAGCCAAGGAGTGAGGGAAAAGAGTGAAGCTTTCTTT. As protein: CASSQGVREKSEAFF.

CDR3 in DNA: TGTGCCAGCAGCATTTCTAGCGGGGGGGCTGCAGAGACCCAGTACTTC. Protein sequence: CASSISSGGAAETQYF. V gene TRBV7-2 combines with J gene TRBJ2-5; 12 bases are shared with TRBD2. The V gene's germline CDR1 is SGHTA and CDR2 FQGNSA. V lost 5 bases, J lost 4 bases, and 8 bases stayed unmatched. This CDR3 contains 16 residues. Full variable domain (missing parts from reference TRBV7-2 and TRBJ2-5): GAGVSQSPSNKVTEKGKDVELRCDPISGHTALYWYRQSLGQGLEFLIYFQGNSAPDKSGLPSDRFSAERTGGSVSTLTIQRTQQEDSAVYLCASSISSGGAAETQYFGPGTRLLVL.

This clone was observed a handful of times. The chain has TRBV7-9 and TRBJ2-1, with D perhaps matching TRBD2 (5 bases). V dropped 6 bases and J dropped 4 bases, with 10 bases sitting between them. Looked up from germline, CDR1 is SEHNR and CDR2 is FQNEAQ (reference sequence). The CDR3 extends over 13 amino acids. CDR3 residues: CASRASLYNEQFF. DNA for the CDR3: TGTGCCAGCAGGGCTAGCCTGTACAATGAGCAGTTCTTC.

The chain combines TRBV14 with TRBJ2-1; TRBD1 might be the D (5 bases). With 0 bases removed from V and 2 bases from J, the gap between germline ends came to 11 bases. Germline CDR1 SGHDN, CDR2 FVKESK. The CDR3 is 16 residues long. CDR3 bases: TGTGCCAGCAGCCAAGATTCAGGGTTTCCCTACAATGAGCAGTTCTTC. This codes for CASSQDSGFPYNEQFF.

The genes are TRBV7-9 and TRBJ2-1; 8 bases fit TRBD2. J lost 6 bases, V lost 1 base, and 5 bases had no gene match. From germline, CDR1 is SEHNR and CDR2 FQNEAQ (reference sequence). The CDR3 length is 15 residues. The CDR3 DNA reads TGTGCCAGCAGCTTAGTGGTTGCGGGGGGCAATGAGCAGTTCTTC. Translation gives CASSLVVAGGNEQFF.